A single count supports the clone carrying this TCR beta chain. Its antigen is unknown. Other DNA sequences within the sample encode an identical CDR3. This specimen comes from a study of OX40 agonist ivuxolimab in advanced cancers. Background on the study: Patients with prior anti-PD-1, anti-PD-L1 or anti-CTLA-4 therapy were eligible; about 41% had some.

TCRdb's table, derived via immunoSEQ multiplex PCR, lists solely in-frame clones and lacks some. The data show around 37,000 clones, 80% to 85% seen once. General observations from the study: CD8+ T cells averaged more expanded clones than CD4+.

This specimen was CD4+ or CD8+ T cells sorted from blood, taken in a trial of the OX40 agonist ivuxolimab. The clonotype comes from an adult with an advanced solid tumor such as melanoma, head and neck, liver or kidney cancer.

The CDR3 is CASSPPGAGRGYTF. The DNA for the CDR3 is TGTGCCAGCTCACCCCCTGGGGCAGGGAGAGGCTACACCTTC. The chain links TRBV18 to TRBJ1-2, with D perhaps TRBD1 (5 bases). The germline CDR1 and CDR2 sequences are KGHSH and LQKENI. The CDR3 length is 14 residues. V was cut by 3 bases and J by 8 bases, with 16 bases left in between.